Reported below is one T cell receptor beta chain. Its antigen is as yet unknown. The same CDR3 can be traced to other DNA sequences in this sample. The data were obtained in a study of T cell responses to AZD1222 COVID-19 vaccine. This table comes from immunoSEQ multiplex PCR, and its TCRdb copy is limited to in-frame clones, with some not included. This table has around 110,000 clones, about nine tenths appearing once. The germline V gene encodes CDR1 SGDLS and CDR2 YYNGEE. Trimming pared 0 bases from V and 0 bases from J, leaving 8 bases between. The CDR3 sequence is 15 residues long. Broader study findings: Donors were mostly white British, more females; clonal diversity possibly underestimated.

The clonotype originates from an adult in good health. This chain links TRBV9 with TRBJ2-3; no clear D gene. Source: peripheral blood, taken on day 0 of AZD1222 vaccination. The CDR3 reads CASSVVGSSTDTQYF. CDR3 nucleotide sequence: TGTGCCAGCAGCGTAGTCGGGTCTAGCACAGATACGCAGTATTTT. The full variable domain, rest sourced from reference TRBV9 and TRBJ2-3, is DSGVTQTPKHLITATGQRVTLRCSPRSGDLSVYWYQQSLDQGLQFLIQYYNGEERAKGNILERFSAQQFPDLHSELNLSSLELGDSALYFCASSVVGSSTDTQYFGPGTRLTVL.